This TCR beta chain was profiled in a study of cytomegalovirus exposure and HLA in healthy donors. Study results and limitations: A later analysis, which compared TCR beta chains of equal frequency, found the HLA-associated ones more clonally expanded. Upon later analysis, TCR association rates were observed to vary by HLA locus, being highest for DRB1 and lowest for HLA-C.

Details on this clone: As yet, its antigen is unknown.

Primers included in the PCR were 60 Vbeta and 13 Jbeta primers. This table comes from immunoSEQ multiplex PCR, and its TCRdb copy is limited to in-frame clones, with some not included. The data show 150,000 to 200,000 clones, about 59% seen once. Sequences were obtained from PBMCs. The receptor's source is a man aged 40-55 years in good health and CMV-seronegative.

CDR3 sequence reads: CSDQNGLNYGYTF. The CDR3 DNA follows: TGCAGCGACCAAAACGGACTTAACTATGGCTACACCTTC. V is TRBV29-1 and J is TRBJ1-2; D unclear. The CDR3 consists of 13 residues. Germline loops: CDR1 SQVTM, CDR2 ANQGSEA. With 7 bases removed from V and 1 base from J, the gap between germline ends came to 13 bases.